Below, 2 T cell receptor beta chains from the same sample are listed, as sequenced in a study of response to subunit inactivated influenza vaccine. TCRdb independently ran MiXCR on the RT-PCR reads; one entry per CDR3 protein. In the table there are around 850,000 distinct CDR3 sequences, less than 20% of which are singletons. The source material was PBMCs from blood, sampled 5 days after vaccination. The receptors stem from a man aged 50 to 60 who received an inactivated influenza vaccine.

This clonotype was counted at least ten times. The chain is built from TRBV27 and TRBJ2-2, with D perhaps being TRBD1 or TRBD2 (5 bases each). Trimming cost V 1 base and J 6 bases, with 9 bases left between them. The length of the CDR3 is 14 residues. The germline V gene has CDR1 MNHEY and CDR2 SMNVEV (reference sequence). CDR3 residues: CASSLWQGAGELFF. CDR3 in DNA: TGTGCCAGCAGTTTATGGCAGGGAGCCGGGGAGCTGTTTTTT.

Only a few counts were recorded for this clonotype. CDR3 in amino acids: CASSMTAEQFF. The CDR3 coding sequence is TGTGCCAGCAGCATGACAGCTGAGCAGTTCTTC. This chain uses TRBV28 with TRBJ2-1; D perhaps matches TRBD1 (5 bases). Germline CDR1 is MDHEN and CDR2 is SYDVKM. Trimming stripped 6 bases from V and 9 bases from J, with 9 bases between. This CDR3 is 11 amino acids long.